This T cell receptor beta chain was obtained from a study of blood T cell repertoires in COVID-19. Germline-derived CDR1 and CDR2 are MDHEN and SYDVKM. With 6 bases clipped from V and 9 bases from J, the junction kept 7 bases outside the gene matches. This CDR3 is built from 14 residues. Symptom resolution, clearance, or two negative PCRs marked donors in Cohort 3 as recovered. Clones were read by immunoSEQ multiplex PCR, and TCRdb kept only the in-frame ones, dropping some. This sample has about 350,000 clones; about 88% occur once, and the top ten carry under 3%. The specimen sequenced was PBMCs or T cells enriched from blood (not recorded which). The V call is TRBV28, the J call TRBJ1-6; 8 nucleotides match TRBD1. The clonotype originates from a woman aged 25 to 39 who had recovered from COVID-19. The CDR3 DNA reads TGTGCCAGCAGAACGTCCAGGGGGCTTTCACCCCTCCACTTT. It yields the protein CASRTSRGLSPLHF.